Each of the 8 T cell receptor beta chains below was sequenced from the same sample in a study of blood T cell repertoires in COVID-19. The method was immunoSEQ multiplex PCR; TCRdb's version includes in-frame clones alone and lacks a portion of them. The data show around 180,000 clones, roughly 89% seen once. The specimen sequenced was PBMCs or T cells enriched from blood (not recorded which). Receptor source: a middle-aged woman with acute COVID-19.

This clone was observed at least ten times. In nucleotides, the CDR3 is TGCGCCAGCAGCTTGAAGGGCCCCCGGGGCACTGAAGCTTTCTTT. It translates to CASSLKGPRGTEAFF. The genes are TRBV5-1 and TRBJ1-1; D is ambiguous. V gave up 1 base and J gave up 4 bases, with 14 bases separating them. The CDR3 is 15 amino acids. The germline V gene encodes CDR1 SGHRS and CDR2 YFSETQ.

This rearrangement joins TRBV5-1 to TRBJ2-7; possible D gene TRBD2, 5 bases. The V end lost 4 bases, the J end lost 5 bases, and 13 bases lay between the germline ends. This CDR3 has 13 amino acids. Germline V lookup: CDR1 SGHRS, CDR2 YFSETQ. CDR3 amino acids: CASSILGMDEQYF. Written as DNA, the CDR3 is TGCGCCAGCAGCATACTAGGCATGGACGAGCAGTACTTC.

The chain employs TRBV2 and TRBJ2-7; D is perhaps TRBD2 (7 bases). Per germline, CDR1 SNHLY and CDR2 FYNNEI. Trimming pared 3 bases from V and 0 bases from J, leaving 12 bases between. The CDR3 length is 15 residues. The CDR3 nucleotides read TGTGCCAGCAGTGAGGGGGGGGCCCGCTCCTACGAGCAGTACTTC. Translation gives CASSEGGARSYEQYF. Full variable domain (rest looked up from reference TRBV2 and TRBJ2-7): EPEVTQTPSHQVTQMGQEVILRCVPISNHLYFYWYRQILGQKVEFLVSFYNNEISEKSEIFDDQFSVERPDGSNFTLKIRSTKLEDSAMYFCASSEGGARSYEQYFGPGTRLTVT.

The genes are TRBV7-9 and TRBJ1-5, with D unclear. CDR3 length: 12 amino acids. Germline CDR1 SEHNR, CDR2 FQNEAQ (reference sequence). The V gene lost 1 base and the J gene lost 8 bases, with 6 bases spanning the gap. The CDR3: CASSLDSEPQHF. The CDR3, as DNA: TGTGCCAGCAGCTTAGATAGTGAGCCCCAGCATTTT.

V gene TRBV5-1 combines with J gene TRBJ2-7; TRBD2 matches 13 bases. Germline V gene data show CDR1 as SGHRS and CDR2 as YFSETQ. V trimming: 4 bases; J trimming: 0 bases; junction bases outside the gene matches: 7. This CDR3 contains 17 residues. This CDR3 is CASSVGLAGTLSYEQYF. The CDR3 region has the DNA TGCGCCAGCAGCGTGGGACTAGCGGGGACCCTCTCCTACGAGCAGTACTTC.

The rearrangement joins TRBV5-4 to TRBJ1-2; D call uncertain. In germline, CDR1 is SGHNT, CDR2 YYREEE (reference sequence). The CDR3 runs 14 residues. Trimming shortened V by 4 bases and J by 2 bases, and 12 bases separated the two germline ends. CDR3: CASSPRRENYGYTF. Written as DNA, the CDR3 is TGTGCCAGCAGCCCGCGACGGGAAAACTATGGCTACACCTTC.

The V gene is TRBV5-4, the J gene TRBJ1-6; D is unresolved. This CDR3 comprises 13 residues. V lost 2 bases and J lost 8, with 8 bases in between. Germline CDR1 and CDR2: SGHNT and YYREEE (reference sequence). The CDR3 reads CASSLKTDSPLHF. In nucleotides, the CDR3 is TGTGCCAGCAGCTTAAAAACAGATTCACCCCTCCACTTT.

The chain couples TRBV19 to TRBJ1-3; 7 positions match TRBD1. V lost 6 bases, J lost 0 bases, and 8 bases stayed unmatched. CDR1 and CDR2 (germline): LNHDA, SQIVND (reference sequence). This CDR3 is 16 amino acids long. As DNA, the CDR3 is TGTGCCAGTAGGACTCGGGACAGCTTCTCTGGAAACACCATATATTTT. It specifies CASRTRDSFSGNTIYF.